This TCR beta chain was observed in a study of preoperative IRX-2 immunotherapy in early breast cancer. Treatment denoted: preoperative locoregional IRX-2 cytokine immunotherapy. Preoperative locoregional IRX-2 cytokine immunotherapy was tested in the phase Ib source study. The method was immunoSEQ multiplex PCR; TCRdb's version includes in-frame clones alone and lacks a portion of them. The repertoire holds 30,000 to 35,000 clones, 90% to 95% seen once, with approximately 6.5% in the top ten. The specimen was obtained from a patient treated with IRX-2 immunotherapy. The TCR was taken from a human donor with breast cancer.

The CDR3 bases are TGCGCCAGCAGCTCGACCGGGACTATCATCTCCGGGGAGCTGTTTTTT. Residues: CASSSTGTIISGELFF. V gene TRBV5-1 combines with J gene TRBJ2-2; 7 positions match TRBD2. This CDR3 contains 16 residues. Trimming took 3 bases from V and 6 from J; bases not matched to a gene: 11. Germline-derived CDR1 and CDR2 are SGHRS and YFSETQ.